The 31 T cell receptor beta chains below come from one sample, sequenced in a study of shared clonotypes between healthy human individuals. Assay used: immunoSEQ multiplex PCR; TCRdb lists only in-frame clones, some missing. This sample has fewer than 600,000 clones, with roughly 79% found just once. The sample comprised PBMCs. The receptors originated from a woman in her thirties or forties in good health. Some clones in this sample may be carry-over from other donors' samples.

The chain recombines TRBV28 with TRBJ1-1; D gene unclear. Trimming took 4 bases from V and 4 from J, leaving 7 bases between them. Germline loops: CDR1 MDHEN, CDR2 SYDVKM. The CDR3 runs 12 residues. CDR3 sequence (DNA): TGTGCCAGCAGTTACATGGCCACTGAAGCTTTCTTT. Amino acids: CASSYMATEAFF. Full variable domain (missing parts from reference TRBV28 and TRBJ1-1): DVKVTQSSRYLVKRTGEKVFLECVQDMDHENMFWYRQDPGLGLRLIYFSYDVKMKEKGDIPEGYSVSREKKERFSLILESASTNQTSMYLCASSYMATEAFFGQGTRLTVV.

CDR3 coding DNA: TGTGCCAGTAGTATGATTAGGGGCGATCAGCCCCAGCATTTT. It is translated as CASSMIRGDQPQHF. The chain has TRBV19 and TRBJ1-5, with D possibly being TRBD1 (5 bases). The CDR3 extends over 14 amino acids. V was shortened by 3 bases and J by 5 bases, with 11 bases between the two germline ends. Germline-derived CDR1 and CDR2 are LNHDA and SQIVND (reference sequence).

CDR3 in amino acids: CASSYSTGINTIYF. The CDR3 coding sequence is TGTGCCAGCAGTTACTCCACGGGGATAAACACCATATATTTT. This chain links TRBV6-6 with TRBJ1-3, with no clear D. The ends were cut back, 0 bases at V and 6 bases at J, with 9 bases in the middle. CDR1 is MNHNY and CDR2 is SVGAGI in the germline V gene (reference sequence). This CDR3 contains 14 residues.

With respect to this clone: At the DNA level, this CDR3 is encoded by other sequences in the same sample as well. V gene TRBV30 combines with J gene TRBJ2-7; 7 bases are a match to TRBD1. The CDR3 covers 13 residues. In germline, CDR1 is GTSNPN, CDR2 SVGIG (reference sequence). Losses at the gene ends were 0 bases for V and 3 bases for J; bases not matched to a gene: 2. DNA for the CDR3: TGTGCCTGGAGTGTAGCAGGGGGCTACGAGCAGTACTTC. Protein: CAWSVAGGYEQYF.

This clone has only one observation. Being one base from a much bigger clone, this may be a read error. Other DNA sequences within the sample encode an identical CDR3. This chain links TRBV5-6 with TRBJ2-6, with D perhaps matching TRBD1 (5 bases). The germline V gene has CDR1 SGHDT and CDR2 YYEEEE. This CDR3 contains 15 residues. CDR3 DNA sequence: TGTGCCAGCAGCTTGGGACGGTCTGGGGCCAACGTCCTGACCTTC. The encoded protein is CASSLGRSGANVLTF.

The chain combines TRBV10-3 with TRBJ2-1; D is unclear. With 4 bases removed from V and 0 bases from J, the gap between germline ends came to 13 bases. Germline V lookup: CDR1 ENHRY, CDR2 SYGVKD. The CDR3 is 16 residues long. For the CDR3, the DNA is TGTGCCATCAGTGTGGGTCCAAGGAGCTCCTACAATGAGCAGTTCTTC. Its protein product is CAISVGPRSSYNEQFF.

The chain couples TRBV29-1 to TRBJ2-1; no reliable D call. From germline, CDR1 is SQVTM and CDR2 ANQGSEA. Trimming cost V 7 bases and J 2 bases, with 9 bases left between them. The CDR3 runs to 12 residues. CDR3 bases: TGCAGCGCCCGAGAGGCCTACAATGAGCAGTTCTTC. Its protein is CSAREAYNEQFF.

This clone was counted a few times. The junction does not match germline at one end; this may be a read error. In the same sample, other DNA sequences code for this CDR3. Here the CDR3 DNA reads TGTGCCAGCATCTTAGGGACTAACTACAATGAGCAGTTCTTC. It yields the protein CASILGTNYNEQFF. The gene calls are TRBV7-9 and TRBJ2-1; 7 bases match TRBD2. This CDR3 has 14 residues. The germline V gene has CDR1 SEHNR and CDR2 FQNEAQ (reference sequence).

The CDR3 protein is CAQGPGEFANTGELFF. Here the CDR3 DNA reads TGTGCCCAGGGGCCAGGAGAGTTCGCGAACACCGGGGAGCTGTTTTTT. The gene calls are TRBV18 and TRBJ2-2; tentative D call: TRBD1 (6 bases). Germline lookup yields CDR1 KGHSH and CDR2 LQKENI. This CDR3 is built from 16 residues. V dropped 11 bases and J dropped 0 bases, with 19 bases sitting between them.

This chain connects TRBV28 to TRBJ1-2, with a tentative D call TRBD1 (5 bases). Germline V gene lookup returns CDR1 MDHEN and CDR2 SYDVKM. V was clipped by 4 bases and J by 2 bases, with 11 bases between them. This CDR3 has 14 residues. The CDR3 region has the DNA TGTGCCAGCAGTTCCCCGACAGCCAACTATGGCTACACCTTC. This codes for CASSSPTANYGYTF.

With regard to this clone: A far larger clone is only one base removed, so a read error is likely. This CDR3 is CAVKPGQNTDTQYF. CDR3 in DNA: TGTGCCGTCAAGCCGGGACAGAACACAGATACGCAGTATTTT. The chain couples TRBV10-3 to TRBJ2-3; 7 nucleotides align to TRBD1. CDR1 is ENHRY and CDR2 is SYGVKD in the germline V gene. The CDR3 sequence is 14 residues long. The V segment lost 11 bases and the J segment 2 bases; nucleotides outside the gene matches: 10.

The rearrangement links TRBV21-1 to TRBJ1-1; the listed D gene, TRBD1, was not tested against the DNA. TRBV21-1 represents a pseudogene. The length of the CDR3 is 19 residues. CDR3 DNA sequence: TGTGCCAGCAGCACCTTAAGCCGGACAGGGTGGGTTAGATGGACTGAAGCTTTCTTT. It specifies CASSTLSRTGWVRWTEAFF.

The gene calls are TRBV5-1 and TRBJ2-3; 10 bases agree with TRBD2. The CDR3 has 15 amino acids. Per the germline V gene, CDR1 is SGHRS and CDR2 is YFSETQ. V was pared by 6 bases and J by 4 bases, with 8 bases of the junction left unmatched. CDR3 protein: CASTALAGVADTQYF. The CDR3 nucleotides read TGCGCCAGCACCGCGCTAGCGGGAGTGGCAGATACGCAGTATTTT.

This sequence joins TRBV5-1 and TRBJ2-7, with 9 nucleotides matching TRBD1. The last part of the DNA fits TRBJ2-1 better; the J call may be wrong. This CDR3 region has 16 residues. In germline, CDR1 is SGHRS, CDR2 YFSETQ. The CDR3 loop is CASSYDPGQGNNEQFF. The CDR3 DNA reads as TGCGCCAGCAGCTACGACCCGGGACAGGGCAACAATGAGCAGTTCTTC.

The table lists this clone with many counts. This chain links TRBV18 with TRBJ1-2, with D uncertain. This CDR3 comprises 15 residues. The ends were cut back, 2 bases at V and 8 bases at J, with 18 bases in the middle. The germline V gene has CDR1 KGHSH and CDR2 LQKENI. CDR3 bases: TGTGCCAGCTCACCAACGAGCCCCGAGAGAGGGGGCTACACCTTC. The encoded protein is CASSPTSPERGGYTF. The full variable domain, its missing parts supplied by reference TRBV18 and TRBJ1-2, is NAGVMQNPRHLVRRRGQEARLRCSPMKGHSHVYWYRQLPEEGLKFMVYLQKENIIDESGMPKERFSAEFPKEGPSILRIQQVVRGDSAAYFCASSPTSPERGGYTFGSGTRLTVV.

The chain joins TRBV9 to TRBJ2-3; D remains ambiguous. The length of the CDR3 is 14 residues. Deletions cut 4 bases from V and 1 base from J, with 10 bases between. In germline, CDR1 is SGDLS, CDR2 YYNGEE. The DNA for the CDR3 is TGTGCCAGCAGCCCCCGTGCCGGCACAGATACGCAGTATTTT. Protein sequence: CASSPRAGTDTQYF.

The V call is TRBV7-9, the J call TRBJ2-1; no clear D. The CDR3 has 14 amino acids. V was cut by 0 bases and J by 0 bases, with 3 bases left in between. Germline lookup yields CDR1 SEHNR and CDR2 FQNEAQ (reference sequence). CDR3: CASSLASSYNEQFF. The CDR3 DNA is TGTGCCAGCAGCTTAGCAAGCTCCTACAATGAGCAGTTCTTC.

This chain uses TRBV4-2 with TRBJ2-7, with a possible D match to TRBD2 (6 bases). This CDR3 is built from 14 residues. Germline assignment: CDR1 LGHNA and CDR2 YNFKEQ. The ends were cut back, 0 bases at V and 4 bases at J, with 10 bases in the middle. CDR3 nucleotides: TGTGCCAGCAGCCAAGAGGGGGGACGGTACGAGCAGTACTTC. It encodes CASSQEGGRYEQYF.

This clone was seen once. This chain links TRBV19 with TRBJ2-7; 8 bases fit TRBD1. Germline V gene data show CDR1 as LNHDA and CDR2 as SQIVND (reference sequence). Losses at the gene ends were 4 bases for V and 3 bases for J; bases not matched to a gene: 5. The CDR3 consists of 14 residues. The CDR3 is CASSNAGQVYEQYF. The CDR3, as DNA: TGTGCCAGTAGTAACGCGGGACAGGTCTACGAGCAGTACTTC.

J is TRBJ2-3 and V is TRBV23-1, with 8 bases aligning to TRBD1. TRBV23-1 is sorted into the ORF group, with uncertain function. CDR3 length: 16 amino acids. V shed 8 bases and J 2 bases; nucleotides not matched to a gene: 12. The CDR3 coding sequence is TGCGCCAGCCCACCTCATGGGACAGGTAACACAGATACGCAGTATTTT. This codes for CASPPHGTGNTDTQYF.

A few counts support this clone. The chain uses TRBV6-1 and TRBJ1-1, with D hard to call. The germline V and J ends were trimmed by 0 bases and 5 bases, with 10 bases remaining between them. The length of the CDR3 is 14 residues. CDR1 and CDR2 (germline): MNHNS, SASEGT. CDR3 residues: CASSEAPGMTEAFF. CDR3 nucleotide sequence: TGTGCCAGCAGTGAAGCGCCGGGGATGACTGAAGCTTTCTTT.

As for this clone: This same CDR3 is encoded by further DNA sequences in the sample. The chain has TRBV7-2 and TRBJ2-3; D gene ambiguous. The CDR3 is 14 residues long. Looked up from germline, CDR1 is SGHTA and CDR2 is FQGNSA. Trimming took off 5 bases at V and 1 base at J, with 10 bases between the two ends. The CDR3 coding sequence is TGTGCCAGCAGCGCTGACGCAGGCACAGATACGCAGTATTTT. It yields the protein CASSADAGTDTQYF.

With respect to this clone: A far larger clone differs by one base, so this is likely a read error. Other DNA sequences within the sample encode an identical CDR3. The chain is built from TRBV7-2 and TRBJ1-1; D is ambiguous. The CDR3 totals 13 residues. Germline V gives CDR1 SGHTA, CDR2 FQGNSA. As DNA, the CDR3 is TGTGCCAGCAGCTCACAGATGAACACTGAGGCTTTCTTT. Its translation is CASSSQMNTEAFF.

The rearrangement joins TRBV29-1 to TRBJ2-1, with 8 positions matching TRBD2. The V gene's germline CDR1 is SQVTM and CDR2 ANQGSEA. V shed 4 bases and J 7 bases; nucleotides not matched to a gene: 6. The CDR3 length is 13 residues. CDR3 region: CSVGPGTSNEQFF. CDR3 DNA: TGCAGCGTTGGCCCCGGGACTAGTAATGAGCAGTTCTTC.

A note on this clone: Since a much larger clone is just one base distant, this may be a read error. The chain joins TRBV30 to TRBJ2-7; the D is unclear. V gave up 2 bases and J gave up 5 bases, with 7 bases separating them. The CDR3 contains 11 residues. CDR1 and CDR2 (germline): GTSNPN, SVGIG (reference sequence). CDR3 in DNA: TGTGCCTGGAGTACCTACAACGAGCAGTACTTC. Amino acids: CAWSTYNEQYF.

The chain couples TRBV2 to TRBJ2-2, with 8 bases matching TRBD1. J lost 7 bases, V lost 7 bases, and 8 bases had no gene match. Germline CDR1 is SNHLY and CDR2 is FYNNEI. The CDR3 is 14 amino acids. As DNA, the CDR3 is TGTGCCAGCACCGGGACAGGACCGCTCGGGGAGCTGTTTTTT. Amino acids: CASTGTGPLGELFF.

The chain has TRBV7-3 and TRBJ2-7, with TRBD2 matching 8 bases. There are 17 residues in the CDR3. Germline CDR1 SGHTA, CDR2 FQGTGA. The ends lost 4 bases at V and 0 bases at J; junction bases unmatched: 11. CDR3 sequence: CASSSGRRLAPSYEQYF. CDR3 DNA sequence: TGTGCCAGCAGCTCCGGCAGAAGACTAGCGCCCTCCTACGAGCAGTACTTC.

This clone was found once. DNA of the CDR3: TGCAGCGTTGTTTTCACAGGGGGTTCCAATCAGCCCCAGCATTTT. Amino acids: CSVVFTGGSNQPQHF. The chain recombines TRBV29-1 with TRBJ1-5; TRBD1 agrees at 8 bases. This CDR3 region has 15 residues. The germline V gene has CDR1 SQVTM and CDR2 ANQGSEA. Losses at the gene ends were 4 bases for V and 3 bases for J; bases not matched to a gene: 8. The variable domain in full, with the rest retrieved from reference TRBV29-1 and TRBJ1-5, is SAVISQKPSRDICQRGTSLTIQCQVDSQVTMMFWYRQQPGQSLTLIATANQGSEATYESGFVIDKFPISRPNLTFSTLTVSNMSPEDSSIYLCSVVFTGGSNQPQHFGDGTRLSIL.

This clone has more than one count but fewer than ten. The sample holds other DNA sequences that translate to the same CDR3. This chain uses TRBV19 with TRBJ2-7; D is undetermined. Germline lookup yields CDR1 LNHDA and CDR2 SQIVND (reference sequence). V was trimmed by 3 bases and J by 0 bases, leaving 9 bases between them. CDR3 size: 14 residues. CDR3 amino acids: CASSIVGSSYEQYF. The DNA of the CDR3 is TGTGCCAGTAGTATCGTCGGAAGCTCCTACGAGCAGTACTTC.

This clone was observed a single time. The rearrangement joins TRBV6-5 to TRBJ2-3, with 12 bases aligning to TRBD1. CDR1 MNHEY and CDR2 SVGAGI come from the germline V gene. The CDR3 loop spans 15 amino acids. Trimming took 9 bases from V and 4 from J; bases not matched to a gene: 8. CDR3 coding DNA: TGTGCCAGTAGGCGAAGGGACAGGGGGCCAGATACGCAGTATTTT. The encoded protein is CASRRRDRGPDTQYF.

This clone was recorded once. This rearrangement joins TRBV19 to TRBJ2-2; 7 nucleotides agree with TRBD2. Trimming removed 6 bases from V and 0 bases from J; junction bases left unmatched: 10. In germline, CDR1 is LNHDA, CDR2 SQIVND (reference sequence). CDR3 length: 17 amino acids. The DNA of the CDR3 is TGTGCCAGTAGCCTCCTCGGCGGGAGAACGAACACCGGGGAGCTGTTTTTT. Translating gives CASSLLGGRTNTGELFF. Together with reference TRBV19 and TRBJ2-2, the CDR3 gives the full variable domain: DGGITQSPKYLFRKEGQNVTLSCEQNLNHDAMYWYRQDPGQGLRLIYYSQIVNDFQKGDIAEGYSVSREKKESFPLTVTSAQKNPTAFYLCASSLLGGRTNTGELFFGEGSRLTVL.